This TCR beta chain was identified in a study of spatial heterogeneity in lung cancer. About the research overall: At a median of approximately 23 months after resection, follow-up PBMC samples were sequenced when available. Study-wide results and caveats: Ubiquitous expanded tumor TCRs were observed in blood more at resection than follow-up.

Time point of the sample: blood at routine non-recurrence follow-up after resection. Unsorted tumor, nontumor lung tissue or cryopreserved PBMC supplied the whole RNA. In its sample, this clonotype was seen many times. The antigen is not known. Every individual TCR cDNA molecule carried its own unique molecular identifier, which allowed correction of PCR and sequencing errors. A single record per CDR3 protein comes from TCRdb applying MiXCR to the 5' RACE reads. The table includes 25,000 to 30,000 distinct CDR3 sequences, roughly 5.6% detected once. V was shortened by 3 bases and J by 6 bases, with 21 bases between the two germline ends. Per germline, CDR1 KGHDR and CDR2 SFDVKD. This CDR3 is built from 17 residues.

The sample here was PBMCs, taken at follow-up. The chain carries TRBV24-1 and TRBJ2-3; D remains unclear. The sequence came from a male donor with early-stage non-small cell lung cancer. In DNA, the CDR3 is TGTGCCACCAGTGATCCCCATATGGGAAGAGGAACCGATACGCAGTATTTT. It is translated as CATSDPHMGRGTDTQYF.